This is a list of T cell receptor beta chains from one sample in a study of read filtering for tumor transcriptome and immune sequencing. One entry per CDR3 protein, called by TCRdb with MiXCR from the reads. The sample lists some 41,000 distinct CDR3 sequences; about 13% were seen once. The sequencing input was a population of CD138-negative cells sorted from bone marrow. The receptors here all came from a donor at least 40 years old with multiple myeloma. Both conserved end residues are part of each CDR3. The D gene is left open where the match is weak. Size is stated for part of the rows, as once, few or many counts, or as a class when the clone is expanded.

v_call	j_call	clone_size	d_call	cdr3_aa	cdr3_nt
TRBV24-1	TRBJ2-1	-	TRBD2	CATRAGAAGQFF	TGTGCCACCAGAGCGGGGGCCGCAGGGCAGTTCTTC
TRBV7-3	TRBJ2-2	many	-	CASSLTVGRGAAGELFF	TGTGCCAGCAGCTTAACTGTGGGACGGGGGGCCGCCGGGGAGCTGTTTTTT
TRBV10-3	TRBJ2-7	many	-	CAISESRGTYEQYF	TGTGCCATCAGTGAGTCCCGGGGGACCTACGAGCAGTACTTC
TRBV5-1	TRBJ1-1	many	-	CASSLDIFSSEAFF	TGCGCCAGCAGCTTGGACATCTTTTCATCTGAAGCTTTCTTT
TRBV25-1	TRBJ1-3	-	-	CASSEPDRNTIYF	TGTGCCAGCAGTGAACCCGACCGAAACACCATATATTTT
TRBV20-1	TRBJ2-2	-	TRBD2	CRARFQKGLAGGPPPGELFF	TGCAGAGCTAGGTTCCAGAAGGGACTAGCGGGAGGGCCGCCGCCTGGGGAGCTGTTTTTT
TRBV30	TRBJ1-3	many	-	CACSPGNTIYF	TGTGCCTGCTCACCTGGAAACACCATATATTTT
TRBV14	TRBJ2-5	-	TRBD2	CASSEPGLVETQYF	TGTGCCAGCAGCGAACCGGGACTAGTTGAGACCCAGTACTTC
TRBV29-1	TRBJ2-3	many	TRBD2	CSVGTSGSRTDTQYF	TGCAGCGTAGGGACTAGCGGGAGTCGTACAGATACGCAGTATTTT
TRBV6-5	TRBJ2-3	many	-	CASSYSDRRTDTQYF	TGTGCCAGCAGTTACTCAGACAGGCGCACAGATACGCAGTATTTT
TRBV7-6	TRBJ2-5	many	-	CASSLEQETQYF	TGTGCCAGCAGCTTAGAACAAGAGACCCAGTACTTC
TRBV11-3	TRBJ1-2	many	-	CAGAVESNYGYTF	TGTGCCGGCGCGGTTGAGAGTAACTATGGCTACACCTTC
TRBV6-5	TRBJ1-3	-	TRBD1	CASSRGTASGNTIYF	TGTGCCAGCAGTCGCGGGACAGCCTCTGGAAACACCATATATTTT
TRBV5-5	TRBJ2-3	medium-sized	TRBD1	CASSQGQSTDTQYF	TGTGCCAGCAGCCAGGGACAGAGCACAGATACGCAGTATTTT
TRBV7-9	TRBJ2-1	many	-	CASSLSRGVFSDEQFF	TGTGCCAGCAGCTTAAGCAGGGGGGTGTTTTCGGATGAGCAGTTCTTC
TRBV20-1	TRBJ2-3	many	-	CSAGLPGTDTQYF	TGCAGTGCAGGCCTACCGGGGACCGATACGCAGTATTTT
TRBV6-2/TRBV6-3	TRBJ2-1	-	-	CAGSYEADGNEQFF	TGTGCCGGCAGTTACGAGGCGGACGGCAATGAGCAGTTCTTC
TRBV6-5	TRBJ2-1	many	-	CASREAGLDYNEQFF	TGTGCCAGCAGGGAGGCGGGATTGGACTACAATGAGCAGTTCTTC
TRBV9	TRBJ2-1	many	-	CASSPYPGPPNEQFF	TGTGCCAGCAGCCCCTACCCGGGACCACCTAATGAGCAGTTCTTC
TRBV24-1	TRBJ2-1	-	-	CASSDFRSLINVQFF	TGTGCCTCCAGTGATTTCCGCAGCCTTATCAATGTGCAGTTCTTC
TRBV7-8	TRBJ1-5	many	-	CASSLGPQVSGDQPQHF	TGTGCCAGCAGCTTAGGGCCGCAGGTTTCGGGGGACCAGCCCCAGCATTTT
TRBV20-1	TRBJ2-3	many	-	CSLEGGGELYF	TGCAGCCTCGAAGGGGGGGGCGAGTTGTATTTT
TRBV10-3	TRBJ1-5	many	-	CATRGAQDSNQPQHF	TGTGCCACCCGAGGGGCGCAGGATAGCAATCAGCCCCAGCATTTT